One sample yielded the 26 T cell receptor beta chains listed below, sequenced in a study of T cells after yellow fever vaccination. TCRdb ran MiXCR on the 5' RACE reads and lists one entry per CDR3 protein. The profile shows 250,000 or so distinct CDR3 sequences, about 7.1% of them singletons. The starting material was CD4+ T cells sorted from PBMCs, obtained 15 days after the yellow fever booster vaccination. The receptor set was obtained from a young man who received the YFV17D yellow fever vaccine.

This sequence joins TRBV27 and TRBJ1-6; 10 nucleotides match TRBD1. Looked up from germline, CDR1 is MNHEY and CDR2 is SMNVEV (reference sequence). The CDR3 runs to 17 residues. The V segment lost 7 bases and the J segment 9 bases; nucleotides outside the gene matches: 15. The CDR3 reads CASKAGQGGVLASPLHF. CDR3 coding DNA: TGTGCCAGCAAAGCCGGACAGGGGGGCGTATTGGCTTCACCCCTCCACTTT.

The chain links TRBV6-1 to TRBJ2-7; no clear D gene. Germline V lookup: CDR1 MNHNS, CDR2 SASEGT. The CDR3 covers 14 residues. Trimming cost V 4 bases and J 2 bases, with 12 bases left between them. The CDR3 region is CASSALGGPYEQYF. The CDR3 DNA sequence: TGTGCCAGCAGTGCCCTCGGTGGCCCCTACGAGCAGTACTTC.

This clonotype was counted only a few times. The chain recombines TRBV20-1 with TRBJ2-7; a possible D gene is TRBD2 (5 bases). The CDR3 extends over 12 amino acids. Trimming removed 6 bases from V and 2 bases from J, with 11 bases in between. CDR1 is DFQATT, CDR2 SNEGSKA, per germline (reference sequence). CDR3 sequence reads: CSATGVTYEQYF. In nucleotides, the CDR3 is TGCAGTGCCACCGGGGTAACCTACGAGCAGTACTTC.

In its sample, this clonotype was seen many times. V gene TRBV20-1 combines with J gene TRBJ2-4, with 11 bases identical to TRBD1. CDR3 length: 12 amino acids. CDR1 is DFQATT and CDR2 is SNEGSKA in the germline V gene (reference sequence). Trimming took 6 bases from V and 8 from J; bases not matched to a gene: 3. The CDR3 loop is CSAKGQGDIQYF. As DNA, the CDR3 is TGCAGTGCCAAGGGACAGGGGGACATTCAGTACTTC.

This clonotype was seen only a few times. The chain recombines TRBV15 with TRBJ2-5; D is ambiguous. The CDR3 consists of 13 residues. Per the germline V gene, CDR1 is LNHNV and CDR2 is YYDKDF (reference sequence). V dropped 0 bases and J dropped 4 bases, with 6 bases sitting between them. The CDR3 region is CATSRDRAETQYF. CDR3 bases: TGTGCCACCAGCAGAGATCGAGCAGAGACCCAGTACTTC.

This clonotype has more than one count but fewer than ten. The chain carries TRBV19 and TRBJ2-5; 7 bases match TRBD1. The CDR3 loop spans 15 amino acids. In germline, CDR1 is LNHDA, CDR2 SQIVND (reference sequence). Germline trimming cut 7 bases from V and 0 bases from J; bases unmatched to any gene: 8. The CDR3 here is CASTPGGAHQETQYF. CDR3 nucleotides: TGTGCCAGTACCCCAGGGGGTGCGCACCAAGAGACCCAGTACTTC.

As regards this clonotype: The germline gene is not matched at one end of the junction; a read error may be the cause. The chain has TRBV18 and TRBJ2-4; no reliable D call. The CDR3 loop spans 17 amino acids. Germline assignment: CDR1 KGHSH and CDR2 LQKENI. The DNA for the CDR3 is TGTGCCAGCTCCCCACGGGCGCGAGGCCTAGCCAAAAACATTCAGTACTTC. Residues: CASSPRARGLAKNIQYF.

In DNA, the CDR3 is TGTGCCAGCCTCCCCCGGGGGTTAGGGGATACGCAGTATTTT. Residues: CASLPRGLGDTQYF. The rearrangement links TRBV28 to TRBJ2-3; TRBD2 is a possible D gene (6 bases). This CDR3 comprises 14 residues. Per germline, CDR1 MDHEN and CDR2 SYDVKM. V lost 8 bases and J 6 bases, leaving 18 bases between the germline ends.

This clonotype was recorded a few times. V and J are TRBV12-3 or TRBV12-4 and TRBJ1-5, with 10 bases aligning to TRBD1. CDR3 size: 15 residues. J lost 6 bases, V lost 4 bases, and 6 bases had no gene match. This CDR3 reads CASSSPGQGSQPQHF. The DNA for the CDR3 is TGTGCCAGCAGTTCCCCGGGACAGGGGTCTCAGCCCCAGCATTTT.

This clonotype was picked up a small number of times. This chain uses TRBV9 with TRBJ2-6; D gene unclear. The CDR3 is 15 residues long. CDR1 is SGDLS, CDR2 YYNGEE, per germline. The germline V and J ends were trimmed by 2 bases and 1 base, with 7 bases remaining between them. The CDR3 DNA sequence: TGTGCCAGCAGCGTCAGGAGTTCTGGGGCCAACGTCCTGACTTTC. Amino acid sequence: CASSVRSSGANVLTF.

The genes are TRBV12-3 or TRBV12-4 and TRBJ2-3; D ambiguous. V was trimmed by 5 bases and J by 2 bases, leaving 5 bases between them. The CDR3 runs 12 residues. This chain's CDR3 is CASSQYTDTQYF. In DNA form, the CDR3 reads TGTGCCAGCAGTCAATACACAGATACGCAGTATTTT.

The table lists this clonotype with many counts. J is TRBJ2-7 and V is TRBV7-2; 12 bases match TRBD1. The J segment lost 2 bases and the V segment lost 5 bases, leaving 4 bases of the junction unmatched. This CDR3 is 15 amino acids long. Germline-derived CDR1 and CDR2 are SGHTA and FQGNSA. Here the CDR3 reads CASSRDRGLAYEQYF. CDR3 nucleotides: TGTGCCAGCAGCAGGGACAGGGGGCTAGCCTACGAGCAGTACTTC.

The rearrangement joins TRBV20-1 to TRBJ2-7; D not certain. The CDR3 runs to 15 residues. Trimming removed 5 bases at V and 2 bases at J, with 19 bases between. Germline loops: CDR1 DFQATT, CDR2 SNEGSKA (reference sequence). This CDR3 reads CSAPSRPGAPYEQYF. CDR3 bases: TGCAGTGCTCCGAGTAGGCCTGGAGCTCCCTACGAGCAGTACTTC.

The table lists this clonotype with many counts. The chain has TRBV20-1 and TRBJ1-1; unclear D gene. V lost 5 bases to trimming and J lost 1 base, with 8 bases between them. CDR3 length: 12 amino acids. The germline CDR1 and CDR2 sequences are DFQATT and SNEGSKA (reference sequence). The CDR3 DNA sequence: TGCAGTGCTCTGGGCCGGAACACTGAAGCTTTCTTT. Translated: CSALGRNTEAFF.

This sequence joins TRBV30 and TRBJ1-3; no definite D call. V was shortened by 2 bases and J by 4 bases, with 12 bases between the two germline ends. Per germline, CDR1 GTSNPN and CDR2 SVGIG (reference sequence). The CDR3 has 14 amino acids. The CDR3: CAWSLNSPGNTIYF. Here the CDR3 DNA reads TGTGCCTGGAGTTTAAATTCCCCCGGAAACACCATATATTTT.

This clonotype has at least ten counts. The chain couples TRBV15 to TRBJ2-7; 11 bases match TRBD1. V was pared by 7 bases and J by 2 bases, with 7 bases of the junction left unmatched. The CDR3 is 15 amino acids. The germline V gene has CDR1 LNHNV and CDR2 YYDKDF (reference sequence). The CDR3 reads CATTPGTGGAYEQYF. CDR3 coding DNA: TGTGCCACCACCCCGGGGACAGGGGGTGCCTACGAGCAGTACTTC.

This clonotype appeared a few times. One end of the junction is discordant with germline, which a read error may explain. This sequence joins TRBV10-1 and TRBJ2-3, with 11 bases that match TRBD2. The CDR3 is made up of 14 amino acids. The germline gives CDR1 WNHNN, CDR2 SYGVQD (reference sequence). DNA for the CDR3: TGCGCCAGCAGTGAGTCGTCCACTAGCGGGAGCAGGAGTTTT. Protein: CASSESSTSGSRSF.

This rearrangement joins TRBV5-1 to TRBJ2-5; no definite D call. CDR1 is SGHRS and CDR2 is YFSETQ in the germline V gene. This CDR3 has 14 amino acids. Trimming removed 1 base from V and 5 bases from J, with 12 bases in between. The CDR3 is CASSLPSQSETQYF. As DNA, the CDR3 is TGCGCCAGCAGCTTGCCTTCTCAATCGGAGACCCAGTACTTC.

The V call is TRBV12-3 or TRBV12-4, the J call TRBJ1-5; D might be TRBD1 (6 bases). Trimming left V 6 bases short and J 1 base short, with 13 bases between. The CDR3 is made up of 15 amino acids. As DNA, the CDR3 is TGTGCCAGCAGGAACAGGGAAGGGAGCAATCAGCCCCAGCATTTT. This translates into CASRNREGSNQPQHF.

The genes are TRBV7-2 and TRBJ2-3; TRBD1 is a possible D gene (6 bases). The CDR3 contains 16 residues. Germline V gene lookup returns CDR1 SGHTA and CDR2 FQGNSA. V gave up 5 bases and J gave up 2 bases, with 17 bases separating them. CDR3 amino acids: CASSTRDTRPTDTQYF. CDR3 nucleotide sequence: TGTGCCAGCAGCACCCGGGACACACGACCCACAGATACGCAGTATTTT.

This clonotype was detected a few times. The J gene is TRBJ1-2, the V gene TRBV6-1; possible D gene TRBD1, 6 bases. This CDR3 has 16 amino acids. Germline lookup yields CDR1 MNHNS and CDR2 SASEGT. V lost 5 bases and J 1 base, leaving 17 bases between the germline ends. Here the CDR3 DNA reads TGTGCCAGCAGTACAATACAGGGTTTCAATAACTATGGCTACACCTTC. This codes for CASSTIQGFNNYGYTF.

Only a few counts were recorded for this clonotype. This sequence joins TRBV29-1 and TRBJ1-2; TRBD1 might be the D (6 bases). Germline-derived CDR1 and CDR2 are SQVTM and ANQGSEA. V gave up 6 bases and J gave up 2 bases, with 13 bases separating them. There are 13 residues in the CDR3. The CDR3, as DNA: TGCAGCGTACGGATAGGGGGGAACTATGGCTACACCTTC. This gives the protein CSVRIGGNYGYTF.

This clonotype has a count of ten or more. The CDR3 spells CASSRTSAVTDTQYF. The CDR3 DNA reads TGTGCCAGCAGTCGGACGAGCGCTGTAACAGATACGCAGTATTTT. The chain employs TRBV6-2 or TRBV6-3 and TRBJ2-3; D unresolved. Trimming pared 5 bases from V and 3 bases from J, leaving 15 bases between. Germline V gene lookup returns CDR1 MNHEY and CDR2 SVGEGT. The CDR3 totals 15 residues.

This clonotype showed up many times. This chain joins TRBV4-3 and TRBJ2-3; D perhaps matches TRBD1 (6 bases). Germline CDR1 reads LGHNA; CDR2 reads YSLEER. V shed 1 base and J shed 1 base, with 12 bases lying between them. The length of the CDR3 is 16 residues. The CDR3 region is CASSQVAGDRTDTQYF. DNA for the CDR3: TGCGCCAGCAGCCAAGTGGCAGGGGACCGCACAGATACGCAGTATTTT.

This clonotype was counted between two and nine times. V is TRBV5-5 and J is TRBJ1-5; D ambiguous. The CDR3 is 15 amino acids. CDR1 is SGHKS and CDR2 is YYEKEE in the germline V gene (reference sequence). Deletions cut 4 bases from V and 4 bases from J, with 15 bases between. Here the CDR3 DNA reads TGTGCCAGCAGCACGCTGGAAGATTCAAATCAGCCCCAGCATTTT. Its translation is CASSTLEDSNQPQHF.

The rearrangement joins TRBV4-1 to TRBJ1-5; D is unclear. V lost 0 bases to trimming and J lost 0 bases, with 6 bases between them. This CDR3 has 15 amino acids. Germline V CDR1 and CDR2: MGHRA, YSYEKL. The CDR3 sequence is CASSQEGHSNQPQHF. CDR3 sequence (DNA): TGCGCCAGCAGCCAAGAGGGCCATAGCAATCAGCCCCAGCATTTT.